This record covers a single T cell receptor (beta chain). TCRdb fed the RT-PCR reads into MiXCR, producing one record per CDR3 protein. The repertoire consists of approximately 410,000 distinct CDR3 sequences, with 16% occurring once and the leading ten covering around 7.9%. The data are from a study of patients and donors after allogeneic stem cell transplantation. The germline V gene encodes CDR1 ENHRY and CDR2 SYGVKD. This CDR3 has 18 residues. V lost 7 bases to trimming and J lost 3 bases; unmatched junction nucleotides: 10. The sequence came from a human donor who was either an allogeneic HSCT recipient or a stem cell or donor lymphocyte infusion donor (not recorded which). It is not recorded whose cells these are; they may come from a transplant donor. Sequencing was carried out using blood, either unsorted or a sorted T cell fraction (not recorded which). The chain links TRBV10-3 to TRBJ2-1, with 15 bases lining up with TRBD2. CDR3 region: CAITPGLAGGLSYNEQFF. The DNA for the CDR3 is TGTGCCATCACCCCGGGACTAGCGGGAGGTTTGAGCTACAATGAGCAGTTCTTC.